Each of the 8 T cell receptor beta chains below was sequenced from the same sample in a study of T cells in Graves' hyperthyroidism and ophthalmopathy. It was RNA transcripts that yielded the amplified TCR beta CDR3 regions. First-round RT-PCR with HTBI primers amplified the TCR CDR3 region. TCRdb redid the calling of the multiplex PCR reads with MiXCR, one entry per CDR3 protein. The profile shows 560,000 or so distinct CDR3 sequences, less than 20% of them singletons. Specimen: blood. These receptors came from a man in his forties or fifties with Graves' ophthalmopathy.

This clonotype occurred many times. V and J are TRBV29-1 and TRBJ1-1; D remains unclear. The CDR3 extends over 13 amino acids. Trimming took off 6 bases at V and 1 base at J, with 12 bases between the two ends. From germline, CDR1 is SQVTM and CDR2 ANQGSEA. CDR3 region: CSVRPRTNTEAFF. The CDR3 DNA reads TGCAGCGTCCGTCCCCGAACGAACACTGAAGCTTTCTTT.

This clonotype has a count of ten or more. The chain joins TRBV12-3 or TRBV12-4 to TRBJ1-2, with D uncertain. The CDR3 has 13 amino acids. The V end was cut by 2 bases, the J end by 4 bases, with 8 bases between. CDR3 in DNA: TGTGCCAGCAGTTTATTGGCTGGCTATGGCTACACCTTC. Translated: CASSLLAGYGYTF.

As concerns this clonotype: Just one base apart from a much larger clone, this may be a read error. V gene TRBV12-3 or TRBV12-4 combines with J gene TRBJ1-1, with unresolved D. The CDR3 runs 12 residues. Trimming shortened V by 7 bases and J by 7 bases, and 13 bases separated the two germline ends. CDR3 in DNA: TGTGCCAGCAATCCACCCAAGGGTGAAGCTTTCTTT. Translating it yields CASNPPKGEAFF.

The rearrangement links TRBV20-1 to TRBJ2-1, with 12 bases lining up with TRBD2. Losses at the gene ends were 6 bases for V and 2 bases for J; bases not matched to a gene: 2. The germline gives CDR1 DFQATT, CDR2 SNEGSKA (reference sequence). The CDR3 has 14 amino acids. CDR3 sequence (DNA): TGCAGTGCCGGACTAGCGGGGCCCTACAATGAGCAGTTCTTC. It encodes CSAGLAGPYNEQFF.

The rearrangement uses TRBV30 and TRBJ2-6; 7 positions match TRBD1. The V and J ends lost 3 bases and 3 bases, in that order; junction bases with no gene match: 8. There are 16 residues in the CDR3. CDR1 is GTSNPN and CDR2 is SVGIG in the germline V gene (reference sequence). The CDR3 loop reads CAWSRNTGVGANVLTF. The CDR3 DNA follows: TGTGCCTGGAGCCGGAATACAGGGGTTGGGGCCAACGTCCTGACTTTC. Complete variable domain (other parts from reference TRBV30 and TRBJ2-6): SQTIHQWPATLVQPVGSPLSLECTVEGTSNPNLYWYRQAAGRGLQLLFYSVGIGQISSEVPQNLSASRPQDRQFILSSKKLLLSDSGFYLCAWSRNTGVGANVLTFGAGSRLTVL.

The rearrangement uses TRBV7-2 and TRBJ1-3; D may be TRBD1 (6 bases). V was shortened by 2 bases and J by 4 bases, with 12 bases between the two germline ends. CDR3 length equals 15 residues. Germline assignment: CDR1 SGHTA and CDR2 FQGNSA. The CDR3 here is CASSLFWGQGNTIYF. The CDR3 coding sequence is TGTGCCAGCAGCTTATTTTGGGGGCAAGGAAACACCATATATTTT.

This clonotype has just a few counts. A junction end diverges from the germline sequence, so it may reflect a read error. The genes are TRBV7-7 and TRBJ2-3; TRBD2 might be the D (6 bases). CDR1 and CDR2 from the germline V gene are SSHAT and FNYEAQ (reference sequence). The CDR3 loop spans 15 amino acids. CDR3: CASSLGSGGWDTQYF. The DNA of the CDR3 is TGTGCTAGCAGCTTAGGCTCCGGGGGTTGGGATACGCAGTATTTT.

This clonotype was detected many times. The chain combines TRBV12-3 or TRBV12-4 with TRBJ1-2; 8 bases are a match to TRBD1. The CDR3 extends over 14 amino acids. Unmatched junction bases numbered 7, after V lost 3 bases and J lost 7 bases. DNA of the CDR3: TGTGCCAGCAGTTTTTTTCAGGGGGCGAGTGGCTACACCTTC. This encodes CASSFFQGASGYTF.